This TCR beta chain was sequenced in a study of beta chain features in type 1 diabetes. Of the isolated RNA, all was reverse transcribed, and so the sequenced material was expressed TCRB transcripts. TCRdb's copy holds only in-frame clones and misses some; the assay was immunoSEQ multiplex PCR. The sample contains some 160,000 clones, about 9.1% of which appear only once. The CDR3 runs 15 residues. V shed 4 bases and J shed 6 bases, with 18 bases lying between them. Germline values: CDR1 SGHRS, CDR2 YFSETQ. Study results and limitations: There was a moderate but significant shortening of TCRB CDR3s in all four CD4+ subsets of Type 1 diabetes patients.

This clone was picked up a small number of times. The target antigen is unknown. Input material: central memory CD4+ T cells from blood. The origin of this receptor is a woman aged 18 to 35 in good health. V and J are TRBV5-1 and TRBJ2-3; TRBD1 is a possible D gene (7 bases). CDR3 protein: CASSAQGPGSDTQYF. CDR3 sequence (DNA): TGCGCCAGCAGCGCACAGGGGCCCGGGAGTGATACGCAGTATTTT.